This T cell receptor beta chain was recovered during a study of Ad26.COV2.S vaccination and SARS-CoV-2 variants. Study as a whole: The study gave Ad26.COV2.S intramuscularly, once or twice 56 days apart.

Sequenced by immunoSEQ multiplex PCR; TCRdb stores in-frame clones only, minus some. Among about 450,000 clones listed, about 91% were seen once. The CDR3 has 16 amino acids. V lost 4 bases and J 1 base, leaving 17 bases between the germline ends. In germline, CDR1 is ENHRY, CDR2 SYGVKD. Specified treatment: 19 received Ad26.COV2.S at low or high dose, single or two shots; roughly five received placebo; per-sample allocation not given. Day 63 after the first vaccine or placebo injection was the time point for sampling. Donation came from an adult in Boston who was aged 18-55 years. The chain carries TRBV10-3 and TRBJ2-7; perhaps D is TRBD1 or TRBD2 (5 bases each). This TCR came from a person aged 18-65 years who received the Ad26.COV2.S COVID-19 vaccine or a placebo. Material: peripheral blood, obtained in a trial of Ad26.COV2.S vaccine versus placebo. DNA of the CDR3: TGTGCCATCAGTGCGACAGTGACTGAGGGATCCTACGAGCAGTACTTC. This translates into CAISATVTEGSYEQYF.